These 15 T cell receptor beta chains came from one sample sequenced in a study of blood T cell repertoires in COVID-19. The assay was immunoSEQ multiplex PCR, and TCRdb's table has in-frame clones only and misses some. The repertoire consists of some 250,000 clones, with 70% to 90% occurring once and the leading ten covering around 0.67%. The sample was peripheral blood. These receptors all come from a human donor in a cohort sampled during active COVID-19.

V gene TRBV7-2 combines with J gene TRBJ2-2, with D possibly TRBD2 on 6 matching bases. This CDR3 is 16 amino acids long. The germline V and J ends were trimmed by 3 bases and 0 bases, with 11 bases remaining between them. Germline V CDR1 and CDR2: SGHTA, FQGNSA. The CDR3 DNA sequence: TGTGCCAGCAGCTTTGCGGGGCCCCCGAACACCGGGGAGCTGTTTTTT. Translated: CASSFAGPPNTGELFF.

This chain connects TRBV5-1 to TRBJ1-1, with D possibly TRBD1 on 5 matching bases. This CDR3 comprises 20 residues. Germline-derived CDR1 and CDR2 are SGHRS and YFSETQ. Trimming took 4 bases from V and 0 from J, leaving 28 bases between them. The CDR3 DNA follows: TGCGCCAGCAGCCGCACCAGCCTCGGACAAACTTCAGTGATGAACACTGAAGCTTTCTTT. Its protein is CASSRTSLGQTSVMNTEAFF.

This clone turned up a few times. The V call is TRBV28, the J call TRBJ2-5; 9 nucleotides line up with TRBD1. V gave up 4 bases and J gave up 5 bases; unmatched junction bases: 17. Germline assignment: CDR1 MDHEN and CDR2 SYDVKM. The CDR3 runs to 18 residues. The CDR3, as DNA: TGTGCCAGCAGTTCCCCGGGACAGGGCCACAGAGCGATGGAGACCCAGTACTTC. This encodes CASSSPGQGHRAMETQYF.

This clone was seen a few times. The V and J genes are TRBV11-2 and TRBJ2-7, with no clear D. Trimming pared 5 bases from V and 3 bases from J, leaving 11 bases between. The germline V gene has CDR1 SGHAT and CDR2 FQNNGV. The CDR3 length is 13 residues. The CDR3 region has the DNA TGTGCCAGCAGCCAATTCAGGCGCTACGAGCAGTACTTC. Amino acids: CASSQFRRYEQYF.

This sequence joins TRBV4-3 and TRBJ2-7; 11 nucleotides agree with TRBD2. The CDR3 has 20 amino acids. V dropped 0 bases and J dropped 3; count of bases not matched to a gene: 16. Germline CDR1 is LGHNA and CDR2 is YSLEER. This CDR3 reads CASSQEAGTSGGREGYEQYF. The DNA for the CDR3 is TGCGCCAGCAGCCAAGAGGCCGGGACTAGCGGAGGGAGGGAGGGCTACGAGCAGTACTTC.

V gene TRBV5-4 combines with J gene TRBJ1-3; D is unclear. Germline-derived CDR1 and CDR2 are SGHNT and YYREEE (reference sequence). The CDR3 is 11 residues long. Trimming left V 2 bases short and J 7 bases short, with 4 bases between. The CDR3 is CASSLANTIYF. For the CDR3, the DNA is TGTGCCAGCAGCTTAGCGAACACCATATATTTT.

The chain joins TRBV29-1 to TRBJ2-5; D possibly corresponds to TRBD2 (6 bases). The germline V gene encodes CDR1 SQVTM and CDR2 ANQGSEA. Deletions cut 3 bases from V and 5 bases from J, with 16 bases between. CDR3 length equals 14 residues. For the CDR3, the DNA is TGCAGCGTTGAGGGGGGAACTCTCGCGGAGACCCAGTACTTC. This gives the protein CSVEGGTLAETQYF.

This clone has only one observation. The gene calls are TRBV6-6 and TRBJ1-4; weak D call: TRBD1 (5 bases). The CDR3 has 16 residues. Trimming stripped 4 bases from V and 0 bases from J, with 12 bases between. From germline, CDR1 is MNHNY and CDR2 SVGAGI (reference sequence). The CDR3 is CASSWAGGATNEKLFF. CDR3 DNA sequence: TGTGCCAGCAGTTGGGCAGGAGGGGCAACTAATGAAAAACTGTTTTTT.

The rearrangement joins TRBV5-1 to TRBJ1-1, with TRBD1 as a possible D gene (6 bases). This CDR3 region has 15 residues. Per the germline V gene, CDR1 is SGHRS and CDR2 is YFSETQ. V lost 0 bases to trimming and J lost 5 bases, with 14 bases between them. The CDR3 DNA reads as TGCGCCAGCAGCTTGGCCGGGGGGCCGAAGACTGAAGCTTTCTTT. Protein product: CASSLAGGPKTEAFF.

J is TRBJ2-7 and V is TRBV7-2, with 7 bases fitting TRBD2. V lost 5 bases and J lost 0; bases outside the gene matches: 10. The germline V gene has CDR1 SGHTA and CDR2 FQGNSA. The CDR3 totals 16 residues. CDR3 protein: CASSRSGGSLSYEQYF. The CDR3 nucleotides are TGTGCCAGCAGCCGGAGTGGCGGGAGTCTCTCCTACGAGCAGTACTTC.

The J gene is TRBJ2-2, the V gene TRBV6-6; tentatively, D is TRBD2 (7 bases). Germline CDR1 and CDR2: MNHNY and SVGAGI (reference sequence). The CDR3 is 16 residues long. V shed 2 bases and J shed 3 bases, with 13 bases lying between them. The CDR3 reads CASSYSGDTHTGELFF. The CDR3, as DNA: TGTGCCAGCAGTTACAGCGGGGACACCCACACCGGGGAGCTGTTTTTT.

J is TRBJ2-7 and V is TRBV15, with D unclear. Germline V gene data show CDR1 as LNHNV and CDR2 as YYDKDF (reference sequence). V shed 3 bases and J shed 7 bases, with 13 bases lying between them. CDR3 length equals 13 residues. The CDR3 protein is CATSSTVLWEQYF. CDR3 sequence (DNA): TGTGCCACCAGCAGCACGGTTCTGTGGGAGCAGTACTTC. The full variable domain, in which reference TRBV15 and TRBJ2-7 provide the parts outside the CDR3, is DAMVIQNPRYQVTQFGKPVTLSCSQTLNHNVMYWYQQKSSQAPKLLFHYYDKDFNNEADTPDNFQSRRPNTSFCFLDIRSPGLGDTAMYLCATSSTVLWEQYFGPGTRLTVT.

The rearrangement links TRBV30 to TRBJ1-2; 11 bases map to TRBD1. In germline, CDR1 is GTSNPN, CDR2 SVGIG (reference sequence). With 0 bases clipped from V and 0 bases from J, the junction kept 3 bases outside the gene matches. The CDR3 has 16 amino acids. The DNA for the CDR3 is TGTGCCTGGAGTGTACAGGGACAGGGGGCTAACTATGGCTACACCTTC. This gives the protein CAWSVQGQGANYGYTF.

The chain recombines TRBV4-3 with TRBJ2-7; 8 positions agree with TRBD1. The length of the CDR3 is 14 residues. Germline V gene sequence: CDR1 LGHNA, CDR2 YSLEER. Unmatched junction bases numbered 5, after V lost 7 bases and J lost 0 bases. In DNA, the CDR3 is TGCGCCAGCACTCCGGGACAGGACTCCTACGAGCAGTACTTC. This translates into CASTPGQDSYEQYF.

The gene calls are TRBV3-1 (or the pseudogene TRBV3-2) and TRBJ2-5; 14 nucleotides align to TRBD2. This CDR3 region has 19 residues. With V trimmed by 0 bases and J by 0 bases, 6 bases remained unmatched. Germline CDR1 is LGHDT and CDR2 is YNNKEL (reference sequence). The CDR3 loop reads CASSQDSGTSGGHQETQYF. CDR3 coding DNA: TGTGCCAGCAGCCAAGATTCCGGGACTAGCGGGGGCCACCAAGAGACCCAGTACTTC.